This T cell receptor beta chain was identified in a study of T cell repertoires in cytomegalovirus infection. Turning to the study itself: Public TCR beta signature analysis indicated the presence of both CMV infection and matching HLA type. Study results and limitations: It was HLA-C-restricted CMV-specific TCR beta clonotypes that dominated the response ex vivo.

There are 15 residues in the CDR3. The V and J ends lost 5 bases and 1 base respectively, with 15 bases between them. The germline gives CDR1 SGHKS, CDR2 YYEKEE (reference sequence). Turning to this clonotype: Its antigen is currently unknown.

TCRdb itself ran the reads through MiXCR, one entry per CDR3 protein. The table shows 200,000 or so distinct CDR3 sequences, with approximately 20% occurring only once. Sequencing was performed on PBMCs. The chain carries TRBV5-5 and TRBJ1-2; unclear D gene. The receptor comes from a human donor in good health (CMV status not recorded). Some clones in this sample may be carry-over from other donors' samples. The CDR3 DNA is TGTGCCAGCAGTCATGATTGGGGATTTAACTATGGCTACACCTTC. Protein sequence: CASSHDWGFNYGYTF.